Following are 28 T cell receptor beta chains from one sample sequenced in a study of T cells expressing NK-cell markers. TCRdb processed the 5' RACE reads again and assigns one entry to each CDR3 protein, with no DNA. This table holds some 300,000 distinct CDR3 sequences. Source material: blood T cells: a sorted CD56 or NKG2C T cell subset, CD4+ or CD8+ T cells, or bulk PBMC T cells (not recorded which). All receptors come from a young man in good health.

The chain uses TRBV7-2 and TRBJ2-3. The length of the CDR3 is 13 residues. Looked up from germline, CDR1 is SGHTA and CDR2 is FQGNSA. The CDR3 sequence: CASSSHGKDTQYF.

The CDR3 sequence is CATSTSGSSDTQYF. The genes are TRBV15 and TRBJ2-3; no DNA is available, so the TRBD2 call from TCRdb remains unchecked. The germline gives CDR1 LNHNV, CDR2 YYDKDF (reference sequence). This CDR3 spans 14 amino acids.

V is TRBV4-2 and J is TRBJ1-5. CDR1 and CDR2 from the germline V gene are LGHNA and YNFKEQ. This CDR3 has 13 residues. The CDR3 is CASSQGQEQPQHF.

The J gene is TRBJ1-5, the V gene TRBV6-2 or TRBV6-3. Germline CDR1 is MNHEY and CDR2 is SVGEGT. The CDR3 covers 14 residues. The CDR3 here is CASKNVLGNQPQHF.

The V gene is TRBV20-1, the J gene TRBJ1-6; TCRdb calls TRBD1, which cannot be checked without DNA. Germline-derived CDR1 and CDR2 are DFQATT and SNEGSKA (reference sequence). This CDR3 has 14 amino acids. The CDR3 region is CSASTGAYNSPLHF.

The chain recombines TRBV4-3 with TRBJ2-5. Germline V CDR1 and CDR2: LGHNA, YSLEER. CDR3 size: 13 residues. CDR3 amino acids: CASSQEVRETQYF.

The chain carries TRBV12-3 or TRBV12-4 and TRBJ2-7; the D gene TCRdb calls, TRBD2, cannot be checked with no DNA. This CDR3 contains 16 residues. The chain's CDR3 is CASSLRPGLASWEQYF.

The rearrangement links TRBV20-1 to TRBJ1-5; TCRdb's D gene call, TRBD1, goes unchecked for lack of DNA. The CDR3 extends over 15 amino acids. CDR1 DFQATT and CDR2 SNEGSKA come from the germline V gene (reference sequence). The CDR3 loop reads CSARLDRAPNQPQHF.

The V gene is TRBV19, the J gene TRBJ2-6; TCRdb returns TRBD1, unconfirmable since there is no DNA. CDR3 size: 18 residues. Germline CDR1 LNHDA, CDR2 SQIVND (reference sequence). The CDR3 loop reads CASSIDPKGLSGANVLTF.

The chain employs TRBV28 and TRBJ2-7; lacking DNA, the TRBD1 call made by TCRdb goes unchecked. The V gene's germline CDR1 is MDHEN and CDR2 SYDVKM. This CDR3 has 14 amino acids. This chain's CDR3 is CASLAGSGTYEQYF.

The CDR3 loop is CASRLGQGVLGEQFF. V and J are TRBV5-1 and TRBJ2-1; TCRdb's assignment of TRBD1 cannot be checked, as there is no DNA. CDR3 length equals 15 residues. Germline-derived CDR1 and CDR2 are SGHRS and YFSETQ.

The J gene is TRBJ2-1, the V gene TRBV20-1; TCRdb reports TRBD2, a call that lacks DNA to check it against. Germline CDR1 and CDR2: DFQATT and SNEGSKA (reference sequence). CDR3 length equals 15 residues. This CDR3 is CSVTLGTTTYNEQFF.

The V and J genes are TRBV7-3 and TRBJ2-3. The CDR3 has 14 amino acids. The germline gives CDR1 SGHTA, CDR2 FQGTGA. The CDR3 spells CASSLDLGSDTQYF.

The chain is built from TRBV20-1 and TRBJ2-2; TCRdb reports TRBD2, a call that lacks DNA to check it against. Germline V gene sequence: CDR1 DFQATT, CDR2 SNEGSKA (reference sequence). This CDR3 is 15 amino acids long. CDR3 protein: CSARVGTRHTGELFF.

V is TRBV19 and J is TRBJ2-2; TCRdb calls TRBD1, which cannot be checked without DNA. Germline values: CDR1 LNHDA, CDR2 SQIVND (reference sequence). The CDR3 runs to 15 residues. CDR3 loop: CASSFSGQNTGELFF.

The J gene is TRBJ2-7, the V gene TRBV4-2; no DNA is available, so the TRBD2 call from TCRdb remains unchecked. Germline values: CDR1 LGHNA, CDR2 YNFKEQ. The CDR3 runs 17 residues. The CDR3 sequence is CASSQDLGAGASYEQYF.

The chain recombines TRBV20-1 with TRBJ2-1; the TRBD2 assignment by TCRdb is unverifiable without DNA. The CDR3 length is 15 residues. Per germline, CDR1 DFQATT and CDR2 SNEGSKA (reference sequence). CDR3 in amino acids: CSAIPRTRSYNEQFF.

The chain couples TRBV27 to TRBJ2-5; lacking DNA, the TRBD1 call made by TCRdb goes unchecked. Germline CDR1 reads MNHEY; CDR2 reads SMNVEV (reference sequence). The CDR3 length is 14 residues. CDR3 protein: CASSSLLGVETQYF.

V and J are TRBV27 and TRBJ2-2; TCRdb's D gene call, TRBD2, goes unchecked for lack of DNA. Germline assignment: CDR1 MNHEY and CDR2 SMNVEV (reference sequence). This CDR3 region has 14 residues. CDR3 sequence: CASKRLAPTGELFF.

V gene TRBV5-4 combines with J gene TRBJ1-1; TCRdb gives TRBD1 as the D gene, but with no DNA this cannot be confirmed. The CDR3 length is 15 residues. Germline lookup yields CDR1 SGHNT and CDR2 YYREEE (reference sequence). The CDR3 region is CASRRSTGGTTEAFF.

The chain recombines TRBV29-1 with TRBJ2-1; TCRdb's assignment of TRBD1 cannot be checked, as there is no DNA. Germline values: CDR1 SQVTM, CDR2 ANQGSEA. The CDR3 consists of 16 residues. Here the CDR3 reads CSVEATGTGIYNEQFF.

This chain connects TRBV7-2 to TRBJ2-7; TCRdb returns TRBD2, unconfirmable since there is no DNA. Germline V lookup: CDR1 SGHTA, CDR2 FQGNSA. This CDR3 has 13 residues. This CDR3 reads CASSRDYAYEQYF.

This chain links TRBV7-2 with TRBJ2-2; the TCRdb D gene call, TRBD2, has no DNA to confirm it. Germline V gives CDR1 SGHTA, CDR2 FQGNSA. The length of the CDR3 is 14 residues. This CDR3 reads CASKRGPNTGELFF.

V gene TRBV6-1 combines with J gene TRBJ2-1; absent DNA, TCRdb's TRBD2 call cannot be checked. The V gene's germline CDR1 is MNHNS and CDR2 SASEGT. The length of the CDR3 is 14 residues. The CDR3 here is CASRWDLVSNEQFF.

V is TRBV20-1 and J is TRBJ2-1; TCRdb returns TRBD2, unconfirmable since there is no DNA. The CDR3 runs 14 residues. Germline V gene sequence: CDR1 DFQATT, CDR2 SNEGSKA (reference sequence). CDR3 amino acids: CSAHSTSGGDEQFF.

V is TRBV7-6 and J is TRBJ2-1; TCRdb proposes TRBD2, but this gene call is untestable without DNA. The CDR3 is 14 residues long. Per the germline V gene, CDR1 is SGHVS and CDR2 is FNYEAQ. The CDR3 spells CASSGTSGRHEQFF.

The chain joins TRBV20-1 to TRBJ2-2; TCRdb's D call of TRBD2 is untestable without DNA. This CDR3 contains 16 residues. Germline values: CDR1 DFQATT, CDR2 SNEGSKA (reference sequence). The CDR3 reads CSARDRLAVNTGELFF.

This chain joins TRBV4-2 and TRBJ1-5; TCRdb selects TRBD1, and the lack of DNA leaves this call unchecked. From germline, CDR1 is LGHNA and CDR2 YNFKEQ. The CDR3 is made up of 15 amino acids. This CDR3 is CASSQEDRAAQPQHF.